This T cell receptor (beta chain) was retrieved from a study of identical twins. Looked up from germline, CDR1 is SEHNR and CDR2 is FQNEAQ (reference sequence). Trimming took off 3 bases at V and 7 bases at J, with 13 bases between the two ends. The length of the CDR3 is 14 residues. Overall study findings and caveats: Carriage of fewer insertions was seen in abundant cord blood beta clonotypes, whereas memory repertoires showed none. Without tracking the same donors, conclusions rested on cross-sectional statistical analysis.

A single record per CDR3 protein comes from TCRdb applying MiXCR to the 5' RACE reads. The sample shows about 340,000 distinct CDR3 sequences, 8.5% to 10% of them seen only once. On this clonotype: No antigen is known for it.

The sample comprised naive T cells sorted from blood. The V call is TRBV7-9, the J call TRBJ1-5; D not certain. This sequence was found in a woman aged 45-65 years in good health. CDR3 DNA: TGTGCCAGCAGCTTTGGTGACATTGGACAGCCCCAGCATTTT. Protein product: CASSFGDIGQPQHF. The full variable domain, in which reference TRBV7-9 and TRBJ1-5 provide the parts outside the CDR3, is DTGVSQNPRHKITKRGQNVTFRCDPISEHNRLYWYRQTLGQGPEFLTYFQNEAQLEKSRLLSDRFSAERPKGSFSTLEIQRTEQGDSAMYLCASSFGDIGQPQHFGDGTRLSIL.